These 5 T cell receptor beta chains share one sample of origin, sequenced in a study of identical twins. TCRdb re-analysed the 5' RACE reads in MiXCR, keeping a single row per CDR3 protein. The table includes 700,000 or so distinct CDR3 sequences, over 8.5% detected once. The data were also submitted as part of a second study, on yellow fever vaccine responses in identical twins.

The sample was PBMCs. These TCRs come from a woman under 30 in good health.

In this sample, this clonotype turned up many times. The chain is built from TRBV5-1 and TRBJ2-3, with D maybe TRBD2 (6 bases). Looked up from germline, CDR1 is SGHRS and CDR2 is YFSETQ. V lost 6 bases to trimming and J lost 2 bases, with 19 bases between them. The CDR3 consists of 16 residues. CDR3 DNA: TGCGCCAGCACCTCAAGCCGGGACTTATTCACAGATACGCAGTATTTT. This codes for CASTSSRDLFTDTQYF.

This clonotype was seen a handful of times. This chain connects TRBV5-1 to TRBJ2-7; D perhaps matches TRBD1 (5 bases). Trimming removed 4 bases at V and 2 bases at J, with 16 bases between. CDR1 and CDR2 from the germline V gene are SGHRS and YFSETQ. CDR3 length: 15 residues. CDR3 sequence reads: CASSPGHLGAYEQYF. CDR3 in DNA: TGCGCCAGCAGCCCAGGACATCTCGGTGCCTACGAGCAGTACTTC.

This clonotype has just a few counts. The chain combines TRBV27 with TRBJ2-1, with D hard to call. V was clipped by 0 bases and J by 8 bases, with 8 bases between them. Germline lookup yields CDR1 MNHEY and CDR2 SMNVEV (reference sequence). The CDR3 covers 13 residues. The CDR3 here is CASSLSGNHEQFF. CDR3 nucleotide sequence: TGTGCCAGCAGTTTATCGGGGAACCATGAGCAGTTCTTC.

This clonotype came up many times. The V and J genes are TRBV5-1 and TRBJ2-2; no reliable D call. Trimming stripped 2 bases from V and 5 bases from J, with 10 bases between. This CDR3 region has 14 residues. CDR1 is SGHRS, CDR2 YFSETQ, per germline. CDR3 nucleotides: TGCGCCAGCAGCTTTTTGTACGGTACCGGGGAGCTGTTTTTT. Encoded protein: CASSFLYGTGELFF.

This clonotype was detected ten times or more. The V and J genes are TRBV12-3 or TRBV12-4 and TRBJ2-2; maybe TRBD1 (5 bases). CDR3 size: 15 residues. The V and J ends lost 6 bases and 4 bases respectively, with 15 bases between them. Here the CDR3 DNA reads TGTGCCAGCAGCCCCACAAGGGGATCCACCGGGGAGCTGTTTTTT. It is translated as CASSPTRGSTGELFF.